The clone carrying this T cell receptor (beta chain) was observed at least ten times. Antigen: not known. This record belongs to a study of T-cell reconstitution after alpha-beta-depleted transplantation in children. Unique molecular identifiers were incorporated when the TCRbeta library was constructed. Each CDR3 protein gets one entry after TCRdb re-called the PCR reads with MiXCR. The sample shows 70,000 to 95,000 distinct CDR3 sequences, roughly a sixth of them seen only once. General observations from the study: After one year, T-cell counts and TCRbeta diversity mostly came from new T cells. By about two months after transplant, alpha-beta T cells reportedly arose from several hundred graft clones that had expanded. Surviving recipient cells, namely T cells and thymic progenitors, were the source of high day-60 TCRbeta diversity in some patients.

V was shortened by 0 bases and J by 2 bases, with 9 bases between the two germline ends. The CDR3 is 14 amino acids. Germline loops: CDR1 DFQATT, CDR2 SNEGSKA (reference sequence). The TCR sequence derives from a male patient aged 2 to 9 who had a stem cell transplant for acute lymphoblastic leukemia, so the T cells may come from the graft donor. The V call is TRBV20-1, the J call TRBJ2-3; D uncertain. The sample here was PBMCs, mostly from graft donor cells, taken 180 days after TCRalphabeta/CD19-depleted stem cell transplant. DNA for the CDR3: TGCAGTGCTAGAGACCGCTGGGACACAGATACGCAGTATTTT. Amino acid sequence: CSARDRWDTDTQYF.